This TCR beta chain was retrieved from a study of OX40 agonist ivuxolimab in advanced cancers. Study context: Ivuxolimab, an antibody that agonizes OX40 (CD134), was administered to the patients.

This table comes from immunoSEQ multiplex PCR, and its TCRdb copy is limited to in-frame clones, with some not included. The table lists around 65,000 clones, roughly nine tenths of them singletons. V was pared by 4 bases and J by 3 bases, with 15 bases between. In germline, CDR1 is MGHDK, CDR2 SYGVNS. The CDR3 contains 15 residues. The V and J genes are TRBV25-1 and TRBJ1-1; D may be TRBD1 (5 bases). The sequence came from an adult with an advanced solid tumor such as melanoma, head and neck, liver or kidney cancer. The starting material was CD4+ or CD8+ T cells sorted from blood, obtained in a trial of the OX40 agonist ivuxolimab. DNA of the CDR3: TGTGCCAGCAGTGTCCGGGACCCGAGGGACACTGAAGCTTTCTTT. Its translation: CASSVRDPRDTEAFF.